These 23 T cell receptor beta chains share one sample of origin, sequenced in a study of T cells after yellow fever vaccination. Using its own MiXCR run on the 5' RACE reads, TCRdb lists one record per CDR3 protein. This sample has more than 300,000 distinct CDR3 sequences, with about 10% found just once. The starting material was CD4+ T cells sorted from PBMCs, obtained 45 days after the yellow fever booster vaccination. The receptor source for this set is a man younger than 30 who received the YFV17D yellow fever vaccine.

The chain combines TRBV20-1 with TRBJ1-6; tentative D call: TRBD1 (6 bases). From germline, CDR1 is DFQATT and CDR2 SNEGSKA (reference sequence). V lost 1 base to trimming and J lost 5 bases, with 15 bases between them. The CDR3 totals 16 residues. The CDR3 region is CSARGRRGGNNSPLHF. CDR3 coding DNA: TGCAGTGCTAGAGGCCGTCGCGGGGGCAATAATTCACCCCTCCACTTT.

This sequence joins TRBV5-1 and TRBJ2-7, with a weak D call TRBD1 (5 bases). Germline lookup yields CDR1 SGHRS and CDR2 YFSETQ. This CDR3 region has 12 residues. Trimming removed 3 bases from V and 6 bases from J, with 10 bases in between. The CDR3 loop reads CASSSQGSEQYF. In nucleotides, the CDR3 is TGCGCCAGCAGCTCGCAGGGTTCCGAGCAGTACTTC.

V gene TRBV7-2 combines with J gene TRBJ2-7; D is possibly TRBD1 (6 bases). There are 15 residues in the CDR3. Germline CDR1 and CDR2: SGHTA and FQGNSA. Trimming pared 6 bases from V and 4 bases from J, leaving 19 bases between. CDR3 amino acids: CASSFQPGQLYEQYF. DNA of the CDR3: TGTGCCAGCAGTTTCCAGCCCGGACAGTTATACGAGCAGTACTTC.

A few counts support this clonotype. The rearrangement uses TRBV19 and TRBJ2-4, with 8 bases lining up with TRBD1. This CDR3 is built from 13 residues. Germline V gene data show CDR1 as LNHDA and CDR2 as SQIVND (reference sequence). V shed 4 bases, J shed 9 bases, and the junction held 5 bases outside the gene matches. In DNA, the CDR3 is TGTGCCAGTAGTAAAAGGGACAGGTCCATTCAGTACTTC. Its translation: CASSKRDRSIQYF.

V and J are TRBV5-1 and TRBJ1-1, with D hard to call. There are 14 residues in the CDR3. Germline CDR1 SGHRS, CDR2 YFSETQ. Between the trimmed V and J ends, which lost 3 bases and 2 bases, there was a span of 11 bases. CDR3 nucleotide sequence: TGCGCCAGCAGCTCCCGGGCGGGTAACACTGAAGCTTTCTTT. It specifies CASSSRAGNTEAFF.

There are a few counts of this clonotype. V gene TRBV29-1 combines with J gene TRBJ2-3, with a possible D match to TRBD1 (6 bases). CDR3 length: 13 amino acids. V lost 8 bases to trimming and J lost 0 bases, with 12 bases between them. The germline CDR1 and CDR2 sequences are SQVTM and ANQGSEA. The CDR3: CSTRGSSTDTQYF. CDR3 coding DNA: TGCAGCACCAGGGGTTCTAGCACAGATACGCAGTATTTT.

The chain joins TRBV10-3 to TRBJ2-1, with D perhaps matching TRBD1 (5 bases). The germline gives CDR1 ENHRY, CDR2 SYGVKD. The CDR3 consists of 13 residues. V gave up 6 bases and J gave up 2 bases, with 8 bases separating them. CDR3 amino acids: CAIRGQAYNEQFF. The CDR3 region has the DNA TGTGCCATCAGGGGGCAAGCCTACAATGAGCAGTTCTTC.

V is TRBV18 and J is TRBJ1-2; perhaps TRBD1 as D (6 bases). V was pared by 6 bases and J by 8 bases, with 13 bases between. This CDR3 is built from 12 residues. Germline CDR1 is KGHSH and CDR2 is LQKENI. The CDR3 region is CASSPDSRGYTF. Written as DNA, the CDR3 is TGTGCCAGCTCCCCGGACAGTAGGGGCTACACCTTC.

The CDR3 loop is CSVDRWDYGYTF. The DNA of the CDR3 is TGCAGCGTTGATCGGTGGGACTATGGCTACACCTTC. The J gene is TRBJ1-2, the V gene TRBV29-1; no clear D. Looked up from germline, CDR1 is SQVTM and CDR2 is ANQGSEA. CDR3 size: 12 residues. Between the trimmed V and J ends, which lost 3 bases and 3 bases, there was a span of 8 bases.

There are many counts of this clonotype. This CDR3 is CASGRHREQFF. The CDR3 bases are TGTGCCAGCGGACGTCACCGTGAGCAGTTCTTC. The rearrangement links TRBV27 to TRBJ2-1; D unresolved. V was cut by 8 bases and J by 9 bases, with 11 bases left in between. This CDR3 region has 11 residues. Per germline, CDR1 MNHEY and CDR2 SMNVEV (reference sequence).

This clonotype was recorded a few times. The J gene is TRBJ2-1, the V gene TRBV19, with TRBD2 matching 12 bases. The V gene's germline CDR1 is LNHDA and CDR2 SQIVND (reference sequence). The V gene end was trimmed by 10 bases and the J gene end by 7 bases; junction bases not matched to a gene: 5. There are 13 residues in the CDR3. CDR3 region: CATGLAGLNEQFF. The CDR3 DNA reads TGTGCCACCGGACTAGCGGGGCTAAATGAGCAGTTCTTC. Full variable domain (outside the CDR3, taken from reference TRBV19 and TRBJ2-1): DGGITQSPKYLFRKEGQNVTLSCEQNLNHDAMYWYRQDPGQGLRLIYYSQIVNDFQKGDIAEGYSVSREKKESFPLTVTSAQKNPTAFYLCATGLAGLNEQFFGPGTRLTVL.

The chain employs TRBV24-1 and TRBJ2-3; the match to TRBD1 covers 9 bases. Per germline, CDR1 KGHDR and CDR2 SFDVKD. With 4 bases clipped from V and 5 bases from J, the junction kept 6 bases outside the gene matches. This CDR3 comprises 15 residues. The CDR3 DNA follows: TGTGCCACCAGTGAGACCGGGACAGGGATAGATACGCAGTATTTT. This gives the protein CATSETGTGIDTQYF.

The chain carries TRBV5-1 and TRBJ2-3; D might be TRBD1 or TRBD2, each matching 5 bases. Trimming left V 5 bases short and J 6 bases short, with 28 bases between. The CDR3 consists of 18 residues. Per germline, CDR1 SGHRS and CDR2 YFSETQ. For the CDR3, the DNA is TGCGCCAGCAGATCTTCGACCCCGATTGGTGGCAGGGAGGATACGCAGTATTTT. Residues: CASRSSTPIGGREDTQYF.

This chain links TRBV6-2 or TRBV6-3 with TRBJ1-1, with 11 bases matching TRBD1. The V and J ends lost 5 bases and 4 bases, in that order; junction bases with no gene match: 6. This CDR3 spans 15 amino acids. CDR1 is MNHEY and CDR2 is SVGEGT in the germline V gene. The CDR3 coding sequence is TGTGCCAGCAGTGATAGGACAGGGGGCGTCACTGAAGCTTTCTTT. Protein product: CASSDRTGGVTEAFF.

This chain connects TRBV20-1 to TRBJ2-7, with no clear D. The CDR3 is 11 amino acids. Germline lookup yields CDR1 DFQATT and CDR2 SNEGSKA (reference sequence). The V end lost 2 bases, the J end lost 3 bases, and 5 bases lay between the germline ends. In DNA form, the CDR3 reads TGCAGTGCTAGATTATACTACGAGCAGTACTTC. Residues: CSARLYYEQYF.

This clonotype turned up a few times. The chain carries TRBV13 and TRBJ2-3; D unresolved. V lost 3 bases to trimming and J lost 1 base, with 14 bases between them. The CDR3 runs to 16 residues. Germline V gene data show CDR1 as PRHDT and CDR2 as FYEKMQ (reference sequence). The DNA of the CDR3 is TGTGCCAGCAGCTTTCCGAACCTGTATGGCACAGATACGCAGTATTTT. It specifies CASSFPNLYGTDTQYF. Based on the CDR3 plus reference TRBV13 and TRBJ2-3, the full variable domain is AAGVIQSPRHLIKEKRETATLKCYPIPRHDTVYWYQQGPGQDPQFLISFYEKMQSDKGSIPDRFSAQQFSDYHSELNMSSLELGDSALYFCASSFPNLYGTDTQYFGPGTRLTVL.

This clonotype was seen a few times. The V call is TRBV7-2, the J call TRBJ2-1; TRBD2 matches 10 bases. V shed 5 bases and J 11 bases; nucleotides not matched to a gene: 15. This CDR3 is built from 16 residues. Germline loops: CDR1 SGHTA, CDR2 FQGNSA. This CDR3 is CASSRARLAGEGKQFF. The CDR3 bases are TGTGCCAGCAGCCGAGCGCGGCTAGCGGGGGAGGGAAAGCAGTTCTTC.

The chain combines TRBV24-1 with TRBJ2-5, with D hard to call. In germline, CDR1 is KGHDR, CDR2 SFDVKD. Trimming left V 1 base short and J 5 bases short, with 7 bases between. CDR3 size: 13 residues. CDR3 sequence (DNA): TGTGCCACCAGTGATTTCCGTGGGGAGACCCAGTACTTC. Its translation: CATSDFRGETQYF.

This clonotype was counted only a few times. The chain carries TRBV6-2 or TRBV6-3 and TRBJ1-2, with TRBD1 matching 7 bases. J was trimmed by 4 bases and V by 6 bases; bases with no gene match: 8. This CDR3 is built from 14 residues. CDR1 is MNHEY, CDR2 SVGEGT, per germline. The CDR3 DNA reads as TGTGCCAGCAGAGGTGGGACAGATGTCTATGGCTACACCTTC. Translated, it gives CASRGGTDVYGYTF.

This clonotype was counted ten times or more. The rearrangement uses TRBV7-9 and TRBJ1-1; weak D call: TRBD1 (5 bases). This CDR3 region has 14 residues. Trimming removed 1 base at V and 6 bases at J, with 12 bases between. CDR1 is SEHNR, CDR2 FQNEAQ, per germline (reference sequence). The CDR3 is CASSLDSTGAEAFF. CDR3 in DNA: TGTGCCAGCAGCTTAGACAGTACGGGGGCTGAAGCTTTCTTT. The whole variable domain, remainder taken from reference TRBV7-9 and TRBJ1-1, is DTGVSQNPRHKITKRGQNVTFRCDPISEHNRLYWYRQTLGQGPEFLTYFQNEAQLEKSRLLSDRFSAERPKGSFSTLEIQRTEQGDSAMYLCASSLDSTGAEAFFGQGTRLTVV.

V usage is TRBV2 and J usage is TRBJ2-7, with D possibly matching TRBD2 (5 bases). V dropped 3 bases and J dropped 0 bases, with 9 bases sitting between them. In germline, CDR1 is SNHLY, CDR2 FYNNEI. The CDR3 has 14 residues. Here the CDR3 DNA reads TGTGCCAGCAGTGAGGACTTGAGCTCCTACGAGCAGTACTTC. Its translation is CASSEDLSSYEQYF. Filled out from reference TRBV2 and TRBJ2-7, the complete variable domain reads EPEVTQTPSHQVTQMGQEVILRCVPISNHLYFYWYRQILGQKVEFLVSFYNNEISEKSEIFDDQFSVERPDGSNFTLKIRSTKLEDSAMYFCASSEDLSSYEQYFGPGTRLTVT.

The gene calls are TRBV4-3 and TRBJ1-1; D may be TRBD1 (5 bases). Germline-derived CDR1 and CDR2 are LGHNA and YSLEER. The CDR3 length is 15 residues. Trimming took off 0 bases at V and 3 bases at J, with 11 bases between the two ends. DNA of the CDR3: TGCGCCAGCAGCCAAGAGGGCAGGGCGGACACTGAAGCTTTCTTT. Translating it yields CASSQEGRADTEAFF.

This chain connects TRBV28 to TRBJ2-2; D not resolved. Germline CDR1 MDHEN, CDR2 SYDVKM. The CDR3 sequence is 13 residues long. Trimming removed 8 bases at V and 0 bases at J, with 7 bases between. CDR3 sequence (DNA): TGTGCCAGCTATCTAGCGAACACCGGGGAGCTGTTTTTT. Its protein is CASYLANTGELFF.